This T cell receptor beta chain came from a study of T and B cells in COVID-19 patients. Across the whole study: At median age around 36 years, recovered patients were younger than active-infection patients at about 70. Study results and limitations: In COVID-19 patients, T cell receptor beta variable and joining gene use was reportedly strongly skewed. Active COVID-19 showed highly clonal TRB repertoires; recovery showed diversity and richness above healthy donors. Sorted SARS-CoV-2-responsive or tetramer+ T cells and CD4+, regulatory and CD8+ subsets were not yet sequenced.

Multiplex PCR with BIOMED2 TRB-A/B primer pools amplified TRB rearrangements. MiXCR, applied by TCRdb to the multiplex PCR reads, yields one record per CDR3 protein. This table has about 9,300 distinct CDR3 sequences, about 40% appearing once. Blood genomic DNA input for TRB amplification was about 240-500 ng. On this clonotype: Antigen unknown.

With 1 base removed from V and 6 bases from J, the gap between germline ends came to 10 bases. The length of the CDR3 is 14 residues. CDR1 and CDR2 from the germline V gene are SGHAT and FQNNGV. This clonotype was sampled from a human donor with active COVID-19. The material sequenced was blood. This sequence joins TRBV11-2 and TRBJ2-4; no clear D. The chain's CDR3 is CASSLAANSNIQYF. CDR3 nucleotide sequence: TGTGCCAGCAGCTTAGCAGCTAATTCAAACATTCAGTACTTC.